This passage covers 27 T cell receptor beta chains from one sample sequenced in a study of control samples from healthy donors and cancer patients. Sequencing was performed with immunoSEQ multiplex PCR; in TCRdb, only in-frame clones are kept and a portion is missing. This sample carries 120,000 or so clones, 85% to 95% of them seen once, and the ten largest clones take over 0.5%. Sequencing was performed on PBMCs. The receptors derive from a man aged 80 or over with head and neck cancer.

The chain employs TRBV6-4 and TRBJ1-2, with D hard to call. From germline, CDR1 is MRHNA and CDR2 SNTAGT. The V gene lost 2 bases and the J gene lost 4 bases, with 5 bases spanning the gap. CDR3 size: 12 residues. The CDR3: CASSDPGYGYTF. CDR3 DNA sequence: TGTGCCAGCAGTGACCCGGGCTATGGCTACACCTTC.

The chain couples TRBV11-2 to TRBJ2-2; D uncertain. This CDR3 contains 13 residues. The germline V gene has CDR1 SGHAT and CDR2 FQNNGV. V shed 0 bases and J shed 7 bases, with 6 bases lying between them. The CDR3 DNA follows: TGTGCCAGCAGCTTAGATTGGGGCGGGGAGCTGTTTTTT. Translated, it gives CASSLDWGGELFF. The full variable domain, in which reference TRBV11-2 and TRBJ2-2 provide the parts outside the CDR3, is EAGVAQSPRYKIIEKRQSVAFWCNPISGHATLYWYQQILGQGPKLLIQFQNNGVVDDSQLPKDRFSAERLKGVDSTLKIQPAKLEDSAVYLCASSLDWGGELFFGEGSRLTVL.

This chain uses TRBV9 with TRBJ2-5; weak D call: TRBD1 (5 bases). The germline gives CDR1 SGDLS, CDR2 YYNGEE. Trimming removed 4 bases at V and 4 bases at J, with 23 bases between. The CDR3 loop spans 17 amino acids. CDR3 DNA sequence: TGTGCCAGCAGCCCCCGTCTTTCCGACCCCCAGGGAGAGACCCAGTACTTC. Translating it yields CASSPRLSDPQGETQYF.

This chain joins TRBV5-8 and TRBJ2-7; a possible D gene is TRBD1 (6 bases). The germline gives CDR1 SGHTS, CDR2 YDEGEE. The CDR3 sequence is 14 residues long. V lost 4 bases and J 7 bases, leaving 18 bases between the germline ends. The CDR3 nucleotides are TGTGCCAGCAGCCTCAGATACAGGGATGGAGAGCAGTACTTC. Translated: CASSLRYRDGEQYF.

The chain has TRBV27 and TRBJ2-1; maybe TRBD2 (7 bases). Germline V gene data show CDR1 as MNHEY and CDR2 as SMNVEV (reference sequence). The CDR3 runs 15 residues. V was trimmed by 6 bases and J by 2 bases, leaving 14 bases between them. The chain's CDR3 is CASRRGGGTYNEQFF. The CDR3 DNA sequence: TGTGCCAGCAGAAGGGGGGGAGGGACCTACAATGAGCAGTTCTTC.

V is TRBV6-5 and J is TRBJ2-2; maybe TRBD1 (5 bases). Germline CDR1 reads MNHEY; CDR2 reads SVGAGI. V was shortened by 6 bases and J by 6 bases, with 11 bases between the two germline ends. The CDR3 extends over 13 amino acids. The CDR3 region is CASSQTVAGELFF. In DNA, the CDR3 is TGTGCCAGCAGCCAGACAGTAGCCGGGGAGCTGTTTTTT.

The chain recombines TRBV5-6 with TRBJ1-3, with D maybe TRBD1 (5 bases). This CDR3 has 14 residues. Germline assignment: CDR1 SGHDT and CDR2 YYEEEE. V was cut by 7 bases and J by 0 bases, with 11 bases left in between. The CDR3 sequence: CASGAGFSGNTIYF. CDR3 in DNA: TGTGCCAGCGGGGCAGGCTTCTCTGGAAACACCATATATTTT. Using reference TRBV5-6 and TRBJ1-3 for the parts outside the CDR3, the full variable domain is DAGVTQSPTHLIKTRGQQVTLRCSPKSGHDTVSWYQQALGQGPQFIFQYYEEEERQRGNFPDRFSGHQFPNYSSELNVNALLLGDSALYLCASGAGFSGNTIYFGEGSWLTVV.

The genes are TRBV21-1 and TRBJ2-3. TRBV21-1 is designated a pseudogene. There are 17 residues in the CDR3. The chain's CDR3 is CASSKVAKVGLTDTQYF. CDR3 DNA: TGTGCCAGCAGCAAAGTGGCGAAGGTCGGCCTCACAGATACGCAGTATTTT.

The rearrangement uses TRBV5-6 and TRBJ2-3; 10 positions agree with TRBD1. Unmatched junction bases numbered 11, after V lost 3 bases and J lost 1 base. CDR3 size: 18 residues. Germline CDR1 SGHDT, CDR2 YYEEEE. The DNA for the CDR3 is TGTGCCAGCAGCTGGCGCCGGGACAGGGGTATAGGCACAGATACGCAGTATTTT. Its translation: CASSWRRDRGIGTDTQYF.

J is TRBJ1-2 and V is TRBV15, with 8 positions matching TRBD1. The CDR3 is 14 amino acids. Germline values: CDR1 LNHNV, CDR2 YYDKDF (reference sequence). With 5 bases clipped from V and 1 base from J, the junction kept 3 bases outside the gene matches. The CDR3 DNA is TGTGCCACCAGCCAGGACAGGGATAACTATGGCTACACCTTC. Its protein is CATSQDRDNYGYTF.

The CDR3 nucleotides read TGTGCCAGCTCAACAAGGGAACAGTACGAGCAGTACTTC. As protein: CASSTREQYEQYF. V and J are TRBV18 and TRBJ2-7; D call uncertain. Germline lookup yields CDR1 KGHSH and CDR2 LQKENI. The CDR3 has 13 amino acids. Trimming stripped 5 bases from V and 4 bases from J, with 12 bases between.

The chain has TRBV29-1 and TRBJ2-1; possibly TRBD2 for D (6 bases). This CDR3 has 16 residues. Trimming shortened V by 2 bases and J by 2 bases, and 16 bases separated the two germline ends. From germline, CDR1 is SQVTM and CDR2 ANQGSEA. CDR3 nucleotides: TGCAGCGTTGAATACCGGGACTCAAGCACCTACAATGAGCAGTTCTTC. This encodes CSVEYRDSSTYNEQFF.

This chain joins TRBV24-1 and TRBJ2-1, with TRBD1 identical over 9 bases. Germline CDR1 is KGHDR and CDR2 is SFDVKD. The J segment lost 7 bases and the V segment lost 5 bases, leaving 5 bases of the junction unmatched. The CDR3 runs 14 residues. The CDR3 protein is CATSGRDRVNEQFF. Written as DNA, the CDR3 is TGTGCCACCAGTGGTCGGGACAGGGTAAATGAGCAGTTCTTC.

The chain employs TRBV11-3 and TRBJ1-4; TRBD1 matches 7 bases. CDR1 is SGHNT and CDR2 is YENEEA in the germline V gene. The CDR3 is 15 residues long. Unmatched junction bases numbered 5, after V lost 2 bases and J lost 5 bases. The CDR3 coding sequence is TGTGCCAGCAGCTTACCGGACAGGCCGAATGAAAAACTGTTTTTT. Translated, it gives CASSLPDRPNEKLFF.

This clone was seen once. This chain links TRBV5-1 with TRBJ2-7; 9 nucleotides line up with TRBD1. The CDR3 loop spans 16 amino acids. Germline V gene sequence: CDR1 SGHRS, CDR2 YFSETQ. With V trimmed by 4 bases and J by 1 base, 9 bases remained unmatched. This CDR3 reads CASSGNGQGFSYEQYF. The CDR3, as DNA: TGCGCCAGCAGCGGAAACGGACAGGGGTTTTCCTACGAGCAGTACTTC.

V usage is TRBV7-8 and J usage is TRBJ2-7; possibly TRBD2 for D (5 bases). V dropped 5 bases and J dropped 8 bases, with 22 bases sitting between them. The germline CDR1 and CDR2 sequences are SGHVS and FQNEAQ. The CDR3 is 15 amino acids. CDR3 protein: CASSPTLAEGRQQYF. In nucleotides, the CDR3 is TGTGCCAGCAGCCCGACCTTGGCTGAGGGTCGGCAGCAGTACTTC.

With respect to this clone: This same CDR3 is encoded by further DNA sequences in the sample. J is TRBJ2-7 and V is TRBV9; D perhaps matches TRBD2 (6 bases). Germline CDR1 and CDR2: SGDLS and YYNGEE. V dropped 0 bases and J dropped 4 bases, with 14 bases sitting between them. The CDR3 has 15 amino acids. The CDR3 reads CASSVGPGAGYEQYF. As DNA, the CDR3 is TGTGCCAGCAGCGTAGGACCTGGGGCGGGATACGAGCAGTACTTC.

The rearrangement uses TRBV5-8 and TRBJ2-2, with 8 bases that match TRBD1. Per germline, CDR1 SGHTS and CDR2 YDEGEE. With 5 bases clipped from V and 4 bases from J, the junction kept 4 bases outside the gene matches. The CDR3 contains 14 residues. The CDR3 DNA reads TGTGCCAGCAGTTACAGGGGGAGCACCGGGGAGCTGTTTTTT. Translation gives CASSYRGSTGELFF.

The chain is built from TRBV5-4 and TRBJ2-1; D remains ambiguous. Germline V gene data show CDR1 as SGHNT and CDR2 as YYREEE (reference sequence). Trimming removed 0 bases from V and 9 bases from J, with 16 bases in between. This CDR3 is built from 15 residues. CDR3 DNA: TGTGCCAGCAGCTTGGAGGGAACACGCTCCGGTGAGCAGTTCTTC. The encoded protein is CASSLEGTRSGEQFF.

This sequence joins TRBV19 and TRBJ1-1; D gene ambiguous. The CDR3 runs 13 residues. The germline V gene has CDR1 LNHDA and CDR2 SQIVND (reference sequence). Trimming pared 5 bases from V and 1 base from J, leaving 8 bases between. The CDR3 DNA follows: TGTGCCAGTAGTCTGGGCCCGAACACTGAAGCTTTCTTT. Translated, it gives CASSLGPNTEAFF.

This chain uses TRBV15 with TRBJ1-4; weak D call: TRBD1 (6 bases). The CDR3 runs to 16 residues. The V gene's germline CDR1 is LNHNV and CDR2 YYDKDF (reference sequence). V was trimmed by 1 base and J by 0 bases, leaving 9 bases between them. CDR3 bases: TGTGCCACCAGCAGAGCACGGACAGCAACTAATGAAAAACTGTTTTTT. Translating gives CATSRARTATNEKLFF.

In its sample, this clone was seen once. V and J are TRBV21-1 and TRBJ1-2. TRBV21-1 is annotated as a pseudogene. The CDR3 is made up of 16 amino acids. Written as DNA, the CDR3 is TGTGCCAGCAGCAAAGGATCGACCCAGACCGCGGGAGGCTACACCTTC. It is translated as CASSKGSTQTAGGYTF.

This clone has just a few counts. The genes are TRBV24-1 and TRBJ1-5; possibly TRBD1 for D (5 bases). This CDR3 has 13 amino acids. The V end was cut by 5 bases, the J end by 6 bases, with 10 bases between. CDR1 and CDR2 (germline): KGHDR, SFDVKD. The CDR3: CATSGGDSQPQHF. The CDR3 nucleotides are TGTGCCACCAGTGGAGGGGATAGTCAGCCCCAGCATTTT.

The chain has TRBV5-1 and TRBJ2-1; 9 bases map to TRBD2. The CDR3 consists of 15 residues. V was pared by 3 bases and J by 9 bases, with 10 bases of the junction left unmatched. From germline, CDR1 is SGHRS and CDR2 YFSETQ. Written as DNA, the CDR3 is TGCGCCAGCAGCTCTCATACAGCGGGAGGCAGTGAGCAGTTCTTC. It specifies CASSSHTAGGSEQFF. Looking up the rest from reference TRBV5-1 and TRBJ2-1 gives the full variable domain: KAGVTQTPRYLIKTRGQQVTLSCSPISGHRSVSWYQQTPGQGLQFLFEYFSETQRNKGNFPGRFSGRQFSNSRSEMNVSTLELGDSALYLCASSSHTAGGSEQFFGPGTRLTVL.

The chain is built from TRBV6-6 and TRBJ2-7; D assignment may be TRBD1 or TRBD2 (5 bases each). The V and J ends lost 0 bases and 5 bases respectively, with 8 bases between them. CDR1 and CDR2 (germline): MNHNY, SVGAGI (reference sequence). The CDR3 spans 13 residues. The CDR3 is CASSYSGRDEQYF. The CDR3 DNA is TGTGCCAGCAGTTACTCGGGACGAGACGAGCAGTACTTC.

Comment on this clone: This sample also contains other DNA sequences that code for the same CDR3. The chain has TRBV5-4 and TRBJ2-1; 9 bases match TRBD2. Germline assignment: CDR1 SGHNT and CDR2 YYREEE (reference sequence). The V gene end was trimmed by 4 bases and the J gene end by 7 bases; junction bases not matched to a gene: 12. The CDR3 sequence is 16 residues long. Here the CDR3 reads CASSRGGGGAGNEQFF. The DNA for the CDR3 is TGTGCCAGCAGCCGGGGGGGCGGGGGGGCCGGGAATGAGCAGTTCTTC.

The CDR3 reads CASSYSLGAGGELFF. In DNA, the CDR3 is TGTGCCAGCAGTTACTCCCTGGGGGCAGGCGGGGAGCTGTTTTTT. The chain carries TRBV6-6 and TRBJ2-2; possibly TRBD1 for D (6 bases). CDR1 MNHNY and CDR2 SVGAGI come from the germline V gene (reference sequence). CDR3 length: 15 amino acids. Trimming removed 0 bases from V and 7 bases from J, with 12 bases in between.